The present T cell receptor (beta chain) was sequenced within a study of T-cell memory formation after mild COVID-19. To note about this clonotype: Its matching antigen is unknown.

In TCRdb, the 5' RACE reads were re-called with MiXCR into one record per CDR3 protein. The table shows around 370,000 distinct CDR3 sequences, with approximately 21% occurring only once. Study-wide results and limits: Clones shrinking from day 15 to 85 showed even CD4/CD8 mixes; later expanders tilted CD4+. Clones that contracted clustered mainly in CM and EM if CD4+ and in EMRA if CD8+.

The source material was PBMCs or a T cell subset sorted from them (not recorded which). This clonotype originated in an adult woman who had mild COVID-19 (a few samples of this study predate the infection). Cell type and time point are not known.

CDR3 region: CASSLEGSGTDTQYF. The CDR3 DNA sequence: TGTGCCAGCAGCTTGGAGGGAAGTGGCACAGATACGCAGTATTTT. The rearrangement joins TRBV5-6 to TRBJ2-3, with no clear D. This CDR3 is 15 amino acids long. Trimming removed 0 bases from V and 1 base from J, with 9 bases in between. Germline V gene data show CDR1 as SGHDT and CDR2 as YYEEEE.